The entry below describes one T cell receptor beta chain. As yet, its antigen is unknown. This specimen comes from a study of shared clonotypes between healthy human individuals. Study background: Researchers drew samples from a couple of women and three men aged 18 to 49.

V trimming: 11 bases; J trimming: 2 bases; junction bases outside the gene matches: 5. Germline V lookup: CDR1 MNHNS, CDR2 SASEGT. The CDR3 is 14 residues long. Study-wide points: The donor pool, a small one, limited the genetic and exposure-history diversity represented. The study found about 5.1% of naive CD4 clonotypes shared across a few donors. Estimated clonotype richness was generally higher in naive than memory subsets.

Clones were read by immunoSEQ multiplex PCR, and TCRdb kept only the in-frame ones, dropping some. Here the sample spans roughly 2.2 million clones, roughly 92% being singletons. Sequenced input: naive CD4+ T cells from PBMCs. Subset: CD45RA+ positively selected. V and J are TRBV6-1 and TRBJ2-2; 10 positions agree with TRBD2. The sequence came from a man between 18 and 35 years old in good health. Some clones in this sample may be carry-over from other donors' samples. The CDR3 DNA is TGTGCCGGAAGACTAGCGGGTAACACCGGGGAGCTGTTTTTT. As protein: CAGRLAGNTGELFF.